This T cell receptor beta chain was sequenced during a study of T cell responses to AZD1222 COVID-19 vaccine. Assay: immunoSEQ multiplex PCR; the TCRdb copy retains only in-frame clones and omits some. Counted here are around 150,000 clones, approximately 90% occurring once; the ten biggest clones make up roughly 1.2%. A word on this clone: Its antigen is not known.

The V segment lost 7 bases and the J segment 6 bases; nucleotides outside the gene matches: 16. Germline CDR1 reads SGHNT; CDR2 reads YYREEE (reference sequence). This CDR3 region has 16 residues. Overall study findings and caveats: There were repertoire samples only from the period after the peak T cell response.

This chain connects TRBV5-4 to TRBJ1-5; 7 bases match TRBD1. The sequenced sample was peripheral blood, obtained 28 days after the second AZD1222 dose. This TCR derives from an adult who received the AZD1222 COVID-19 vaccine. CDR3: CASGHRGFWFRQPQHF. DNA for the CDR3: TGTGCCAGCGGCCACAGGGGTTTTTGGTTCCGTCAGCCCCAGCATTTT.